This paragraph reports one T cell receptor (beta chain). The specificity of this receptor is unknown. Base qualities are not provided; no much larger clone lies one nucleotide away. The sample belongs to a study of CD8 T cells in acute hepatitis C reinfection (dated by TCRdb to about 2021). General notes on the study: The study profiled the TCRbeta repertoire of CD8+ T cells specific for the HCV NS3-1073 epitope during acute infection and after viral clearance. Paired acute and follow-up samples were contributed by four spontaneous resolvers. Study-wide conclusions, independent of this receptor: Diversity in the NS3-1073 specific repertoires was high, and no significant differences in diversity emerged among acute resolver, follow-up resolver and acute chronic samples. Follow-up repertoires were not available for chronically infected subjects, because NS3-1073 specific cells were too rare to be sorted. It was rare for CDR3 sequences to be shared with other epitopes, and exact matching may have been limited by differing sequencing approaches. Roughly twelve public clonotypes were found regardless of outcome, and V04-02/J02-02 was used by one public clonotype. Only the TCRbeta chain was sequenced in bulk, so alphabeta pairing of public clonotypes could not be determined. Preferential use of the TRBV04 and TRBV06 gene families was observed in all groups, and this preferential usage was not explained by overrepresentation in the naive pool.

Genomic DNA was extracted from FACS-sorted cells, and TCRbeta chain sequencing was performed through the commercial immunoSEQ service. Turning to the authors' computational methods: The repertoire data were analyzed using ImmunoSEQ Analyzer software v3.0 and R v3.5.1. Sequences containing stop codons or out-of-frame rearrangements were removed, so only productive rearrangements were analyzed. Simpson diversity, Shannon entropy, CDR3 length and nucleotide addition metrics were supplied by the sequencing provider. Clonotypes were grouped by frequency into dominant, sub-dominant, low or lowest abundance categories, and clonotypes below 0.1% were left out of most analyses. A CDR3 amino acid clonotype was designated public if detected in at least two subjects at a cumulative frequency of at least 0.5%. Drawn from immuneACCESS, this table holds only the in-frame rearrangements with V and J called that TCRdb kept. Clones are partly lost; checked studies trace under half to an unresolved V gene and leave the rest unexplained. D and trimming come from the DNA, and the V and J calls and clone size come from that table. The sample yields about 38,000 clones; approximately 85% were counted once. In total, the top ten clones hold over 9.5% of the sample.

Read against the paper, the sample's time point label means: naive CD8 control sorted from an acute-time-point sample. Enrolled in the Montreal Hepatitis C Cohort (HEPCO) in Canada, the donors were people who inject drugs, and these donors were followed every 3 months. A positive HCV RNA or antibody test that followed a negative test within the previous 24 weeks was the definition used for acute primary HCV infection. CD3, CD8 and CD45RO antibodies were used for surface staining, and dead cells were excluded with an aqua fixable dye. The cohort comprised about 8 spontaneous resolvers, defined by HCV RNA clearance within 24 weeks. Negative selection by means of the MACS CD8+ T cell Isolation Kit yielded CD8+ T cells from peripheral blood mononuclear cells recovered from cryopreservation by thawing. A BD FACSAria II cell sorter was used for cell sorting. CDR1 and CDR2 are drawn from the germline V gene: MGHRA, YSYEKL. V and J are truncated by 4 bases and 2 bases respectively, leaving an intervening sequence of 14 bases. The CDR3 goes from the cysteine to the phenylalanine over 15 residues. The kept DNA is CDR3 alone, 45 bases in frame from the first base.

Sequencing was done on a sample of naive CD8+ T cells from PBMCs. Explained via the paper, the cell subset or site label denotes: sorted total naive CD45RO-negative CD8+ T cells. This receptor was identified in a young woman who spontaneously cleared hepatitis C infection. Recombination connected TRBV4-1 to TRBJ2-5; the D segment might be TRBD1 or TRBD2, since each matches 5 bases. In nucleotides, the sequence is TGCGCCAGCAGCCCACGGAATGGGGGACAAGAGACCCAGTACTTC. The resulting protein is CASSPRNGGQETQYF.